These 27 T cell receptor beta chains were all obtained from the same sample, sequenced in a study of T cells after yellow fever vaccination (dated by TCRdb to about 2019). The sample's treatment or condition, from its label and the paper: live attenuated yellow fever vaccine strain. Receptor libraries were prepared by 5' RACE. The sequencer was an Illumina NovaSeq 6000. TCRdb passed the public sequencing reads through fastp at Q25 and MiXCR, retaining productive beta sequences. Every CDR3 protein is listed once, alongside the most common genes and DNA of its rows. This sample lists around 310,000 distinct CDR3 sequences; under 5% were detected once. The ten largest clones represent around 24% of the sample. The sample was PBMCs, taken 5 days after the yellow fever booster vaccination. The receptors shown here come from a man aged 18 to 29 who received the YFV17D yellow fever vaccine.

The V gene is TRBV6-2 or TRBV6-3, the J gene TRBJ2-6; D tentatively reads TRBD1 or TRBD2 (6 bases each). V shed 2 bases and J shed 4 bases, with 12 bases lying between them. CDR3 length: 16 amino acids. Germline V CDR1 and CDR2: MNHEY, SVGEGT. In DNA, the CDR3 is TGTGCCAGCAGTTACGGGGGGCTAGGCGGGGCCAACGTCCTGACTTTC. Translating gives CASSYGGLGGANVLTF.

This clonotype was seen repeatedly, ten times or more. CDR3 loop: CSAGQGAYGYTF. Here the CDR3 DNA reads TGCAGTGCTGGACAGGGGGCGTATGGCTACACCTTC. The chain links TRBV20-1 to TRBJ1-2; TRBD1 agrees at 11 bases. Trimming at V came to 5 bases and at J to 5 bases, leaving 1 base not matched to a gene. Looked up from germline, CDR1 is DFQATT and CDR2 is SNEGSKA (reference sequence). This CDR3 region has 12 residues.

This clonotype was seen repeatedly, ten times or more. The junction does not match germline at one end; this may be a read error. V usage is TRBV7-2 and J usage is TRBJ2-5; D is undetermined. This CDR3 is built from 12 residues. CDR1 and CDR2 from the germline V gene are SGHTA and FQGNSA. The CDR3 region has the DNA TGCGCCAGCAGTTTTTCCCGCGAGACCCAGTACTTC. It translates to CASSFSRETQYF.

This chain uses TRBV24-1 with TRBJ2-1; the D is unclear. Deletions cut 9 bases from V and 0 bases from J, with 11 bases between. Germline assignment: CDR1 KGHDR and CDR2 SFDVKD. This CDR3 has 14 residues. The CDR3 is CATSVGSSYNEQFF. The CDR3 bases are TGTGCCACCTCCGTCGGAAGCTCCTACAATGAGCAGTTCTTC.

This clonotype occurred a few times. The V gene is TRBV20-1, the J gene TRBJ2-2; a weak D match, TRBD1 (5 bases). V dropped 3 bases and J dropped 6 bases, with 8 bases sitting between them. The CDR3 is 12 residues long. Germline V gives CDR1 DFQATT, CDR2 SNEGSKA (reference sequence). The CDR3 nucleotides read TGCAGTGCTAGTTGGGGCCCCGGGGAGCTGTTTTTT. It codes for CSASWGPGELFF.

The chain recombines TRBV5-1 with TRBJ1-6; 8 nucleotides match TRBD1. The germline V gene has CDR1 SGHRS and CDR2 YFSETQ. The J segment lost 10 bases and the V segment lost 2 bases, leaving 8 bases of the junction unmatched. The CDR3 runs 15 residues. The CDR3 sequence is CASSFRTGGESPLHF. The CDR3 nucleotides read TGCGCCAGCAGCTTTCGCACAGGGGGGGAATCACCCCTCCACTTT.

The chain couples TRBV12-3 or TRBV12-4 to TRBJ1-2; 7 bases line up with TRBD1. CDR3 length equals 15 residues. Losses at the gene ends were 8 bases for V and 4 bases for J; bases not matched to a gene: 13. The CDR3 DNA follows: TGTGCCAGCGGAGACAGGGCGTTGGGAAGCTATGGCTACACCTTC. Encoded protein: CASGDRALGSYGYTF.

This clonotype was seen ten or more times. The chain couples TRBV7-2 to TRBJ2-1; a possible D gene is TRBD2 (6 bases). Germline CDR1 reads SGHTA; CDR2 reads FQGNSA. The CDR3 consists of 15 residues. V was clipped by 5 bases and J by 8 bases, with 19 bases between them. For the CDR3, the DNA is TGTGCCAGCAGCGGAGCCGGGCTTCGCGGGGATGAGCAGTTCTTC. Amino acid sequence: CASSGAGLRGDEQFF.

This clonotype has ten or more counts. J is TRBJ2-6 and V is TRBV6-2 or TRBV6-3; D is ambiguous. The germline V gene encodes CDR1 MNHEY and CDR2 SVGEGT. The CDR3 extends over 17 amino acids. The V end was cut by 0 bases, the J end by 1 base, with 10 bases between. The CDR3, as DNA: TGTGCCAGCAGTTACTCCGCAGGCCTATCTGGGGCCAACGTCCTGACTTTC. Its protein product is CASSYSAGLSGANVLTF.

This clonotype was counted many times. The V gene is TRBV5-1, the J gene TRBJ1-2; D gene uncertain. Trimming left V 0 bases short and J 4 bases short, with 10 bases between. Germline values: CDR1 SGHRS, CDR2 YFSETQ. The CDR3 is made up of 14 amino acids. For the CDR3, the DNA is TGCGCCAGCAGCTTGGCGGATGTTGCCTATGGCTACACCTTC. Translation: CASSLADVAYGYTF. Based on the CDR3 plus reference TRBV5-1 and TRBJ1-2, the full variable domain is KAGVTQTPRYLIKTRGQQVTLSCSPISGHRSVSWYQQTPGQGLQFLFEYFSETQRNKGNFPGRFSGRQFSNSRSEMNVSTLELGDSALYLCASSLADVAYGYTFGSGTRLTVV.

This clonotype occurred many times. The chain combines TRBV6-2 or TRBV6-3 with TRBJ2-1; 7 positions match TRBD2. Germline loops: CDR1 MNHEY, CDR2 SVGEGT. CDR3 length: 17 amino acids. With 0 bases clipped from V and 3 bases from J, the junction kept 8 bases outside the gene matches. The DNA of the CDR3 is TGTGCCAGCAGTTACTCCCCCCCCGGGGGGATCTACAATGAGCAGTTCTTC. Translating gives CASSYSPPGGIYNEQFF.

V gene TRBV6-4 combines with J gene TRBJ2-6; D is uncertain. CDR3 size: 15 residues. V was clipped by 6 bases and J by 0 bases, with 9 bases between them. Germline V gives CDR1 MRHNA, CDR2 SNTAGT. The CDR3 DNA reads as TGTGCCAGCAGACCGACGGGCTCTGGGGCCAACGTCCTGACTTTC. It translates to CASRPTGSGANVLTF.

The chain recombines TRBV5-6 with TRBJ2-7; 8 bases are a match to TRBD2. V lost 4 bases and J lost 4; bases outside the gene matches: 13. Germline assignment: CDR1 SGHDT and CDR2 YYEEEE. The CDR3 covers 16 residues. CDR3 nucleotides: TGTGCCAGCAGCCGAATCAAGACTAGCGAAGGTTACGAGCAGTACTTC. Residues: CASSRIKTSEGYEQYF. Full variable domain (outside the CDR3, taken from reference TRBV5-6 and TRBJ2-7): DAGVTQSPTHLIKTRGQQVTLRCSPKSGHDTVSWYQQALGQGPQFIFQYYEEEERQRGNFPDRFSGHQFPNYSSELNVNALLLGDSALYLCASSRIKTSEGYEQYFGPGTRLTVT.

This clonotype was detected many times. V usage is TRBV20-1 and J usage is TRBJ2-2; D is tentatively TRBD1 or TRBD2 (5 bases each). V dropped 1 base and J dropped 5 bases, with 11 bases sitting between them. The CDR3 length is 14 residues. The germline gives CDR1 DFQATT, CDR2 SNEGSKA (reference sequence). The CDR3 DNA reads TGCAGTGCTAGAGGGGGGACCACTACCGGGGAGCTGTTTTTT. Protein sequence: CSARGGTTTGELFF.

This clonotype occurred many times. J is TRBJ1-4 and V is TRBV27; no firm D call. The CDR3 length is 14 residues. Germline V CDR1 and CDR2: MNHEY, SMNVEV (reference sequence). Trimming pared 5 bases from V and 5 bases from J, leaving 12 bases between. The CDR3: CASSDTVMNEKLFF. The CDR3 DNA reads TGTGCCAGCAGTGACACAGTGATGAATGAAAAACTGTTTTTT.

The rearrangement uses TRBV7-3 and TRBJ2-2; TRBD1 is a possible D gene (5 bases). Per germline, CDR1 SGHTA and CDR2 FQGTGA. V was clipped by 5 bases and J by 6 bases, with 16 bases between them. The CDR3 is made up of 15 amino acids. The chain's CDR3 is CASSPQGPFAGELFF. The CDR3 nucleotides read TGTGCCAGCAGCCCCCAGGGTCCCTTTGCCGGGGAGCTGTTTTTT.

This clonotype was counted between two and nine times. The V and J genes are TRBV19 and TRBJ2-3; 7 bases are a match to TRBD1. The CDR3 extends over 13 amino acids. V was clipped by 8 bases and J by 4 bases; unmatched bases: 6. Germline lookup yields CDR1 LNHDA and CDR2 SQIVND (reference sequence). The CDR3 nucleotides are TGTGCCAGTTCCGACAGGGCCGCAGATACGCAGTATTTT. Its translation: CASSDRAADTQYF.

This clonotype was seen repeatedly, ten times or more. The chain combines TRBV20-1 with TRBJ1-4, with D tentatively TRBD1 (5 bases). This CDR3 has 13 amino acids. V dropped 1 base and J dropped 13 bases, with 16 bases sitting between them. The germline CDR1 and CDR2 sequences are DFQATT and SNEGSKA (reference sequence). CDR3 sequence reads: CSARASSAGGLFF. DNA of the CDR3: TGCAGTGCTAGAGCTTCTTCAGCGGGGGGACTGTTTTTT.

This clonotype was picked up a small number of times. The rearrangement joins TRBV5-6 to TRBJ1-1; TRBD1 might be the D (5 bases). V was trimmed by 4 bases and J by 1 base, leaving 20 bases between them. The CDR3 sequence is 17 residues long. Per germline, CDR1 SGHDT and CDR2 YYEEEE. CDR3 loop: CASSRPYGGYGNTEAFF. Written as DNA, the CDR3 is TGTGCCAGCAGCCGTCCCTACGGGGGATACGGGAACACTGAAGCTTTCTTT.

The rearrangement joins TRBV3-1 to TRBJ1-2; D remains unclear. Germline lookup yields CDR1 LGHDT and CDR2 YNNKEL (reference sequence). CDR3 size: 14 residues. Trimming stripped 3 bases from V and 8 bases from J, with 16 bases between. CDR3 amino acids: CASSQSRGLEGYTF. The DNA of the CDR3 is TGTGCCAGCAGCCAGTCGCGCGGCCTCGAGGGCTACACCTTC. Based on the CDR3 plus reference TRBV3-1 and TRBJ1-2, the full variable domain is DTAVSQTPKYLVTQMGNDKSIKCEQNLGHDTMYWYKQDSKKFLKIMFSYNNKELIINETVPNRFSPKSPDKAHLNLHINSLELGDSAVYFCASSQSRGLEGYTFGSGTRLTVV.

This clonotype was detected only a few times. The chain carries TRBV7-2 and TRBJ1-2; 9 bases map to TRBD1. Germline CDR1 and CDR2: SGHTA and FQGNSA. Losses at the gene ends were 6 bases for V and 6 bases for J; bases not matched to a gene: 8. The CDR3 has 14 residues. The CDR3 loop is CASSLPWDRDGYTF. The CDR3 region has the DNA TGTGCCAGCAGTCTCCCCTGGGACAGGGATGGCTACACCTTC.

This clonotype showed up just a few times. The chain couples TRBV20-1 to TRBJ2-1; D remains ambiguous. This CDR3 has 14 residues. Germline loops: CDR1 DFQATT, CDR2 SNEGSKA (reference sequence). V shed 1 base and J shed 0 bases, with 7 bases lying between them. Here the CDR3 reads CSARGTSSYNEQFF. In nucleotides, the CDR3 is TGCAGTGCTAGAGGGACGTCCTCCTACAATGAGCAGTTCTTC.

The chain uses TRBV5-1 and TRBJ2-5; D not certain. V gave up 4 bases and J gave up 4 bases, with 14 bases separating them. The germline V gene has CDR1 SGHRS and CDR2 YFSETQ. The CDR3 totals 14 residues. This CDR3 reads CASSPDPNTETQYF. The CDR3 DNA is TGCGCCAGCAGCCCGGACCCGAACACAGAGACCCAGTACTTC.

J is TRBJ2-7 and V is TRBV7-9, with D possibly matching TRBD1 (6 bases). CDR3 length equals 13 residues. CDR1 SEHNR and CDR2 FQNEAQ come from the germline V gene (reference sequence). Trimming cost V 5 bases and J 4 bases, with 12 bases left between them. The CDR3 region is CASSPATGYEQYV. Here the CDR3 DNA reads TGTGCCAGCAGCCCCGCTACAGGGTACGAGCAGTACGTC.

This sequence joins TRBV6-5 and TRBJ2-2; D may be TRBD2 (6 bases). Germline-derived CDR1 and CDR2 are MNHEY and SVGAGI. Trimming stripped 1 base from V and 6 bases from J, with 15 bases between. There are 16 residues in the CDR3. CDR3 in DNA: TGTGCCAGCAGTTACTATGTCAGGGCGGGGCCCGGGGAGCTGTTTTTT. Translating it yields CASSYYVRAGPGELFF.

This clonotype came up many times. The rearrangement uses TRBV5-5 and TRBJ2-1; D unresolved. In germline, CDR1 is SGHKS, CDR2 YYEKEE (reference sequence). V was clipped by 1 base and J by 3 bases, with 8 bases between them. The length of the CDR3 is 14 residues. CDR3 sequence (DNA): TGTGCCAGCAGCTTGCGTCCAGACTACAATGAGCAGTTCTTC. It yields the protein CASSLRPDYNEQFF.

The V call is TRBV20-1, the J call TRBJ1-6; perhaps TRBD1 as D (5 bases). Germline assignment: CDR1 DFQATT and CDR2 SNEGSKA (reference sequence). V gave up 2 bases and J gave up 10 bases, with 18 bases separating them. The CDR3 covers 15 residues. The CDR3 sequence: CSARLGLYSSSPLHF. The CDR3 DNA sequence: TGCAGTGCTAGATTGGGACTCTACAGTTCCTCACCCCTCCACTTT.